This T cell receptor (beta chain) was captured in a study of CD8+ T cells in alopecia areata. Findings and limits, study-wide: Sequencing of scalp samples also includes resident alphabeta T cells from normal skin. It was lesional scalp, especially alopecia totalis/universalis, that showed higher clonality than normal scalp.

Sorted out of PBMCs were CD4+ T cells and CD8+ T cells. To note about this clone: Its antigen is as yet unknown.

V lost 6 bases to trimming and J lost 1 base, with 15 bases between them. Germline CDR1 SEHNR, CDR2 FQNEAQ (reference sequence). The CDR3 has 15 amino acids. Extracted RNA was reverse transcribed into cDNA, the sequencing template. The repertoire was sequenced with immunoSEQ multiplex PCR; TCRdb's copy has only in-frame clones and lacks some. Seen here are around 35,000 clones, about 60% observed once, and the top ten hold approximately 40%. V gene TRBV7-9 combines with J gene TRBJ1-1; D not certain. This clonotype originated in a human donor with alopecia areata. Source material: NKG2D-high CD8+ T cells sorted from blood. CDR3 region: CASSLQVRRNTEAFF. CDR3 nucleotides: TGTGCCAGCAGTTTACAAGTCAGGCGGAACACTGAAGCTTTCTTT.